A single sample is the source of the 21 T cell receptor beta chains below, sequenced in a study of pediatric ulcerative colitis. Some clones are missing from TCRdb's copy, which holds only in-frame ones; the method was immunoSEQ multiplex PCR. The data contain tens of thousands of clones, around 87% of them singletons. Sequencing was carried out using blood. The source of these receptors is a boy aged 5-17 years who was a control in a study of pediatric ulcerative colitis.

The gene calls are TRBV27 and TRBJ2-5, with unresolved D. The germline V gene encodes CDR1 MNHEY and CDR2 SMNVEV (reference sequence). Trimming removed 0 bases at V and 4 bases at J, with 9 bases between. CDR3 length: 14 residues. This CDR3 reads CASSLSPSGETQYF. CDR3 DNA sequence: TGTGCCAGCAGTTTATCCCCATCGGGAGAGACCCAGTACTTC.

This chain joins TRBV29-1 and TRBJ1-1; maybe TRBD1 (6 bases). Germline CDR1 SQVTM, CDR2 ANQGSEA. The CDR3 sequence is 16 residues long. The CDR3 bases are TGCGCCGCCGGCGGGGGTTACAGGGAAGGGAACACTGAAGCTTTCTTT. It yields the protein CAAGGGYREGNTEAFF.

The chain couples TRBV5-1 to TRBJ2-5; D is unresolved. The V end was cut by 5 bases, the J end by 0 bases, with 5 bases between. The V gene's germline CDR1 is SGHRS and CDR2 YFSETQ. The CDR3 covers 12 residues. The chain's CDR3 is CASRQYQETQYF. The CDR3 DNA reads TGCGCCAGCAGGCAGTACCAAGAGACCCAGTACTTC.

The genes are TRBV19 and TRBJ2-1; TRBD2 matches 10 bases. Germline CDR1 reads LNHDA; CDR2 reads SQIVND (reference sequence). CDR3 size: 17 residues. J gave up 6 bases and V 0 bases, and 8 bases lay outside the gene matches. CDR3 DNA sequence: TGTGCCAGTAGTATAGACTCCGGACTAGCGGAAGTCAATGAGCAGTTCTTC. Its translation is CASSIDSGLAEVNEQFF.

The chain recombines TRBV5-1 with TRBJ1-1; D call uncertain. Germline V gives CDR1 SGHRS, CDR2 YFSETQ. V dropped 0 bases and J dropped 5 bases, with 11 bases sitting between them. The CDR3 spans 14 residues. The DNA of the CDR3 is TGCGCCAGCAGCTTGGGCCCTGCCGGGACTGAAGCTTTCTTT. Translated: CASSLGPAGTEAFF.

The V gene is TRBV28, the J gene TRBJ1-5; TRBD1 might be the D (6 bases). The germline gives CDR1 MDHEN, CDR2 SYDVKM. This CDR3 contains 15 residues. V lost 6 bases to trimming and J lost 7 bases, with 19 bases between them. This CDR3 reads CASSPTYRGRQPQHF. The DNA of the CDR3 is TGTGCCAGCAGCCCCACATATCGGGGGCGACAGCCCCAGCATTTT.

DNA for the CDR3: TGCGCCAGCAGCCAAGTTAGTACAGGGCCGAGAGGCTACACCTTC. It specifies CASSQVSTGPRGYTF. This chain joins TRBV4-1 and TRBJ1-2; D is possibly TRBD1 (6 bases). CDR1 is MGHRA and CDR2 is YSYEKL in the germline V gene. CDR3 length equals 15 residues. V lost 1 base and J lost 8, with 17 bases in between.

This chain connects TRBV6-5 to TRBJ2-1, with 11 nucleotides matching TRBD2. Germline lookup yields CDR1 MNHEY and CDR2 SVGAGI. This CDR3 region has 15 residues. V trimming: 4 bases; J trimming: 7 bases; junction bases outside the gene matches: 6. For the CDR3, the DNA is TGTGCCAGCAGTTTCTCATGGACTAGCGGGAATGAGCAGTTCTTC. Its protein product is CASSFSWTSGNEQFF.

This chain joins TRBV7-2 and TRBJ2-6; D remains ambiguous. V was pared by 3 bases and J by 2 bases, with 8 bases between. The CDR3 extends over 15 amino acids. Germline loops: CDR1 SGHTA, CDR2 FQGNSA. The CDR3 coding sequence is TGTGCCAGCAGCTTTGCTGGGGCTGGGGCCAACGTCCTGACTTTC. Translated, it gives CASSFAGAGANVLTF.

V is TRBV5-4 and J is TRBJ1-1, with a weak D call TRBD1 (6 bases). The CDR3 consists of 16 residues. The V end lost 3 bases, the J end lost 6 bases, and 21 bases lay between the germline ends. Germline assignment: CDR1 SGHNT and CDR2 YYREEE (reference sequence). CDR3 residues: CASSWGSGWGAAEAFF. The CDR3 region has the DNA TGTGCCAGCAGCTGGGGATCAGGGTGGGGGGCTGCTGAAGCTTTCTTT.

The genes are TRBV28 and TRBJ1-5; 8 bases are shared with TRBD1. J lost 1 base, V lost 5 bases, and 13 bases had no gene match. CDR1 MDHEN and CDR2 SYDVKM come from the germline V gene. The CDR3 is 18 residues long. CDR3 loop: CASSTTGASFFSNQPQHF. CDR3 bases: TGTGCCAGCAGTACGACAGGGGCCTCCTTCTTCAGCAATCAGCCCCAGCATTTT.

This chain uses TRBV4-1 with TRBJ2-3, with D possibly TRBD2 on 5 matching bases. Germline V gene data show CDR1 as MGHRA and CDR2 as YSYEKL. V lost 3 bases and J lost 2, with 12 bases in between. The CDR3 consists of 15 residues. CDR3 residues: CASSHHSDFTDTQYF. The DNA for the CDR3 is TGCGCCAGCAGCCACCATTCGGACTTCACAGATACGCAGTATTTT.

The chain uses TRBV27 and TRBJ2-3; maybe TRBD1 (5 bases). Per the germline V gene, CDR1 is MNHEY and CDR2 is SMNVEV (reference sequence). The CDR3 consists of 14 residues. The V end lost 2 bases, the J end lost 6 bases, and 12 bases lay between the germline ends. This CDR3 reads CASSLVRGIDTQYF. The CDR3 DNA follows: TGTGCCAGCAGTTTAGTTAGGGGCATCGATACGCAGTATTTT.

The chain couples TRBV14 to TRBJ1-2; unclear D gene. The germline V gene has CDR1 SGHDN and CDR2 FVKESK. The CDR3 consists of 13 residues. The V end lost 3 bases, the J end lost 3 bases, and 8 bases lay between the germline ends. CDR3 amino acids: CASSHRLDYGYTF. The CDR3 coding sequence is TGTGCCAGCAGCCACCGTTTGGACTATGGCTACACCTTC.

V and J are TRBV27 and TRBJ1-2; TRBD1 agrees at 10 bases. This CDR3 spans 17 amino acids. Germline loops: CDR1 MNHEY, CDR2 SMNVEV (reference sequence). V was clipped by 2 bases and J by 4 bases; unmatched bases: 10. The CDR3 sequence is CASSLRHSGTGAYGYTF. In DNA form, the CDR3 reads TGTGCCAGCAGTTTACGCCACTCCGGGACAGGGGCCTATGGCTACACCTTC.

The chain has TRBV28 and TRBJ2-7; 10 nucleotides line up with TRBD2. The germline CDR1 and CDR2 sequences are MDHEN and SYDVKM. CDR3 length equals 17 residues. The V segment lost 2 bases and the J segment 2 bases; nucleotides outside the gene matches: 9. CDR3 DNA sequence: TGTGCCAGCAGTTTAAATGGGCTAGCGGGAGCTACCTACGAGCAGTACTTC. This encodes CASSLNGLAGATYEQYF.

The V call is TRBV18, the J call TRBJ1-5; a weak D match, TRBD1 (5 bases). The CDR3 is made up of 16 amino acids. V dropped 2 bases and J dropped 2 bases, with 13 bases sitting between them. CDR1 and CDR2 (germline): KGHSH, LQKENI. In DNA form, the CDR3 reads TGTGCCAGCTCACCAATCGGGGGGGACGGCAATCAGCCCCAGCATTTT. This encodes CASSPIGGDGNQPQHF. Drawing the rest from reference TRBV18 and TRBJ1-5, the complete variable domain is NAGVMQNPRHLVRRRGQEARLRCSPMKGHSHVYWYRQLPEEGLKFMVYLQKENIIDESGMPKERFSAEFPKEGPSILRIQQVVRGDSAAYFCASSPIGGDGNQPQHFGDGTRLSIL.

The CDR3 sequence: CASGKPTSDYYEQYF. In DNA, the CDR3 is TGTGCCAGCGGCAAACCGACTAGCGATTACTACGAGCAGTACTTC. The chain uses TRBV6-6 and TRBJ2-7; 8 nucleotides align to TRBD2. The CDR3 extends over 15 amino acids. CDR1 and CDR2 from the germline V gene are MNHNY and SVGAGI (reference sequence). V dropped 8 bases and J dropped 3; count of bases not matched to a gene: 12.

J is TRBJ2-3 and V is TRBV7-6; 7 positions agree with TRBD2. The length of the CDR3 is 15 residues. The germline gives CDR1 SGHVS, CDR2 FNYEAQ. Trimming took 1 base from V and 6 from J; bases not matched to a gene: 7. The CDR3 region is CASSLVASGMDTQYF. The CDR3 nucleotides read TGTGCCAGCAGCTTAGTTGCTAGCGGCATGGATACGCAGTATTTT.

This clone was counted only a few times. The V call is TRBV2, the J call TRBJ1-5, with a possible D match to TRBD1 (5 bases). Germline loops: CDR1 SNHLY, CDR2 FYNNEI. Trimming took off 5 bases at V and 1 base at J, with 15 bases between the two ends. CDR3 length equals 16 residues. This CDR3 reads CASSFSGEKSNQPQHF. CDR3 sequence (DNA): TGTGCCAGCAGTTTTTCGGGGGAGAAAAGCAATCAGCCCCAGCATTTT.

This rearrangement joins TRBV19 to TRBJ1-5, with D possibly TRBD1 on 5 matching bases. There are 16 residues in the CDR3. Germline CDR1 reads LNHDA; CDR2 reads SQIVND (reference sequence). The V gene lost 6 bases and the J gene lost 1 base, with 16 bases spanning the gap. This CDR3 reads CASSAILRGSNQPQHF. DNA for the CDR3: TGTGCCAGTAGCGCAATCTTACGGGGGAGCAATCAGCCCCAGCATTTT.